The TCR beta chain described here comes from a study of CD8 T cells in Susac syndrome. Study results and caveats: The authors acknowledged that their TCR sequencing and HLA analysis involved a relatively small number of individuals.

Negative isolation was used for CD8+ and CD4+ T cells and FACS enrichment for TEMRA cells. Notes on this clonotype: Its target is not known.

cDNA came from roughly 0.5 to 1 ug RNA primed by random hexamers. An immunoSEQ multiplex PCR amplified TCR beta CDR3 over 54 Vbeta and 13 Jbeta. TCRdb ran MiXCR on the immunoSEQ multiplex PCR reads and lists one entry per CDR3 protein. The sample includes roughly 110,000 distinct CDR3 sequences, roughly 94% of them seen just once. The sequencing sample was made of CD8+ T cells from PBMCs. The sequence was obtained from a human donor with Susac syndrome.

The CDR3 DNA reads TGTGCCAGCAGCCAAGATACGCCCAGGGTCGGCGATGAGCAGTTCTTC. This encodes CASSQDTPRVGDEQFF. The chain links TRBV3-1 to TRBJ2-1; TRBD1 is a possible D gene (5 bases). This CDR3 spans 16 amino acids. The germline V gene has CDR1 LGHDT and CDR2 YNNKEL (reference sequence). Trimming stripped 0 bases from V and 8 bases from J, with 17 bases between.